This T cell receptor beta chain was captured in a study of early T cells in non-severe SARS-CoV-2 infection. Study context: Bulk RNA from unsorted whole blood was sequenced; chains were unpaired.

Each CDR3 protein gets one entry after TCRdb re-called the 5' RACE reads with MiXCR. The table lists 35,000 to 45,000 distinct CDR3 sequences, 6.8% of them singletons, with roughly a quarter in the top ten. The CDR3 loop spans 14 amino acids. Germline V lookup: CDR1 MNHEY, CDR2 SVGAGI. V was cut by 7 bases and J by 6 bases, with 13 bases left in between. The specimen was whole blood, collected at baseline. The source is an adult who was a healthcare worker with PCR-confirmed SARS-CoV-2 infection or an uninfected control (not recorded which). The rearrangement links TRBV6-5 to TRBJ1-6; D not resolved. CDR3 residues: CASTSGRANSPLHF. CDR3 nucleotide sequence: TGTGCCAGCACGTCGGGTCGGGCTAATTCACCCCTCCACTTT.